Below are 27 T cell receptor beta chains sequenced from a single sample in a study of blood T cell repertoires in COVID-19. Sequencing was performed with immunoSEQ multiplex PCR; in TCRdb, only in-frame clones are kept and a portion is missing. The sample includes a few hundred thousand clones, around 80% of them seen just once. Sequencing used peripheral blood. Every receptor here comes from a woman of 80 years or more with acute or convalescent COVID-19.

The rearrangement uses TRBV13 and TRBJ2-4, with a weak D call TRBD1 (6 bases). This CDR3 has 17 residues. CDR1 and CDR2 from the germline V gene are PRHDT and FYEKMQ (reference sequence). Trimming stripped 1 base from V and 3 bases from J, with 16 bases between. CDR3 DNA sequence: TGTGCCAGCAGCTTAGCGAACGAGGGGGATAGCAAAAACATTCAGTACTTC. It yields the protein CASSLANEGDSKNIQYF.

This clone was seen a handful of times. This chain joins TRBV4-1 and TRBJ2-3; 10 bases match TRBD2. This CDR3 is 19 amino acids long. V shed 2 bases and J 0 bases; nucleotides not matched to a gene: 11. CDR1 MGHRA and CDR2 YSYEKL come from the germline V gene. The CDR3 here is CASSQLEGLAVPSTDTQYF. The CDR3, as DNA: TGCGCCAGCAGCCAATTGGAAGGACTAGCGGTTCCTAGCACAGATACGCAGTATTTT.

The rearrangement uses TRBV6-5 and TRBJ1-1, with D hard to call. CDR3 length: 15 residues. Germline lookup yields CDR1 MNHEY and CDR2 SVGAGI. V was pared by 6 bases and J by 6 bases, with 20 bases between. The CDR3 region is CASRVPLGGVPEAFF. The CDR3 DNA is TGTGCCAGCAGGGTCCCCCTAGGTGGAGTGCCTGAAGCTTTCTTT.

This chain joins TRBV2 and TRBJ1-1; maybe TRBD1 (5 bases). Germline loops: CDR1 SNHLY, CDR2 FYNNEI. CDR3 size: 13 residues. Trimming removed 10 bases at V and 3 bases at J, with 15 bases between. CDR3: CATVDDSYTEAFF. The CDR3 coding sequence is TGTGCCACCGTAGACGACAGTTACACTGAAGCTTTCTTT.

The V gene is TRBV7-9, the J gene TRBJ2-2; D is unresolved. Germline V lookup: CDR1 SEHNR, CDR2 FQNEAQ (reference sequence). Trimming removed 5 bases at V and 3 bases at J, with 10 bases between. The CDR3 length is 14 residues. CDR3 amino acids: CASSARVDTGELFF. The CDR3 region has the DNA TGTGCCAGCAGCGCACGTGTAGACACCGGGGAGCTGTTTTTT.

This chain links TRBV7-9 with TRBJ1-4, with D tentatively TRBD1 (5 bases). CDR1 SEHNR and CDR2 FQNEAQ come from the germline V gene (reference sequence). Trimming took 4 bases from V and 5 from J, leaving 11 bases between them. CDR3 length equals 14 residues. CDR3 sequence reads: CASSSPGGNEKLFF. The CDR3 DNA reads TGTGCCAGCAGCTCCCCGGGGGGAAATGAAAAACTGTTTTTT.

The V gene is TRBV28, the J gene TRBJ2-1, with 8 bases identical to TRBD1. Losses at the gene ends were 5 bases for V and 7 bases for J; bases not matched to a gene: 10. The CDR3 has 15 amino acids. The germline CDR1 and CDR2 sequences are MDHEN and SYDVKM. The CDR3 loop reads CASSHGTGLMNEQFF. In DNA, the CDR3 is TGTGCCAGCAGTCACGGGACAGGTCTAATGAATGAGCAGTTCTTC.

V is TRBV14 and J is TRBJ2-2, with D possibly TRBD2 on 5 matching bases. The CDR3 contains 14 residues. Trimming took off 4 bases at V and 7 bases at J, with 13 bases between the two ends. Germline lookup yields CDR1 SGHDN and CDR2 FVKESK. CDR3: CASSPVGVVGELFF. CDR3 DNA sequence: TGTGCCAGCAGCCCGGTGGGAGTGGTCGGGGAGCTGTTTTTT.

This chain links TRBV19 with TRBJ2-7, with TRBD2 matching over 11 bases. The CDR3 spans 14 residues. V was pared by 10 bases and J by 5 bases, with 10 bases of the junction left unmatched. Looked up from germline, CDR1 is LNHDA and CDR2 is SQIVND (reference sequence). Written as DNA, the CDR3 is TGTGCCACGTCCACTAGCGGGAGTATCAACGAGCAGTACTTC. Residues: CATSTSGSINEQYF.

CDR3 bases: TGTGCCAGCAGCGTAGATCCTAGCGGTTCGACCGAGCAGTACTTC. Translated: CASSVDPSGSTEQYF. The chain combines TRBV9 with TRBJ2-7, with 7 bases lining up with TRBD2. The CDR3 is 15 amino acids. Germline V gene lookup returns CDR1 SGDLS and CDR2 YYNGEE. Trimming at V came to 0 bases and at J to 6 bases, leaving 9 bases not matched to a gene.

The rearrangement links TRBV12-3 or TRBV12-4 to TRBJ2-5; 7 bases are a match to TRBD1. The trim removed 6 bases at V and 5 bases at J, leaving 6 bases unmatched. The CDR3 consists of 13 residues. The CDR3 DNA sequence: TGTGCCAGCAGCCCGGGACAGCTGGAGACCCAGTACTTC. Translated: CASSPGQLETQYF.

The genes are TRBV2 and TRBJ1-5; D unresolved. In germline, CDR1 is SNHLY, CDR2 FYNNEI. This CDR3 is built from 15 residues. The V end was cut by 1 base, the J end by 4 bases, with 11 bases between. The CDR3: CASSEGWAGNQPQHF. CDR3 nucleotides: TGTGCCAGCAGTGAAGGCTGGGCCGGAAATCAGCCCCAGCATTTT.

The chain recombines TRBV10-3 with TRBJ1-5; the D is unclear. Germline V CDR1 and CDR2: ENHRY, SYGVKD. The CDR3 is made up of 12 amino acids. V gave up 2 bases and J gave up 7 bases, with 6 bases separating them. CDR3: CAISEGAQPQHF. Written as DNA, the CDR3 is TGTGCCATCAGTGAGGGAGCGCAGCCCCAGCATTTT.

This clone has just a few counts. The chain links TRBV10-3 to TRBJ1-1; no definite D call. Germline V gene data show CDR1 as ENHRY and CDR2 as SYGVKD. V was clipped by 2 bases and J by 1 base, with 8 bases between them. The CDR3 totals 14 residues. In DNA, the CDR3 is TGTGCCATCAGTGAGGGACGGGGGAACACTGAAGCTTTCTTT. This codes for CAISEGRGNTEAFF.

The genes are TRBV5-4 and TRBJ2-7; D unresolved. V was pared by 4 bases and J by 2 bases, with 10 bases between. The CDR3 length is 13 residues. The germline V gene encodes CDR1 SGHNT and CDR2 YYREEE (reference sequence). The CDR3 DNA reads TGTGCCAGCAGCCCTACAGATACCTACGAGCAGTACTTC. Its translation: CASSPTDTYEQYF.

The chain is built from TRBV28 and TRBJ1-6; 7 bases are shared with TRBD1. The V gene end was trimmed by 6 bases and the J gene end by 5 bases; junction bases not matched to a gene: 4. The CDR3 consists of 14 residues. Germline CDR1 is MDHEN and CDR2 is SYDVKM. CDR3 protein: CASREGTDNSPLHF. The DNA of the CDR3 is TGTGCCAGCAGGGAAGGGACAGATAATTCACCCCTCCACTTT.

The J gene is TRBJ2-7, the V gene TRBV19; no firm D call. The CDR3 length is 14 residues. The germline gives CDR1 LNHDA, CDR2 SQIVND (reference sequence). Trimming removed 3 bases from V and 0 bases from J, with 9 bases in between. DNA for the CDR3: TGTGCCAGTAGTATCGCCTCGAGCTCCTACGAGCAGTACTTC. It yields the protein CASSIASSSYEQYF.

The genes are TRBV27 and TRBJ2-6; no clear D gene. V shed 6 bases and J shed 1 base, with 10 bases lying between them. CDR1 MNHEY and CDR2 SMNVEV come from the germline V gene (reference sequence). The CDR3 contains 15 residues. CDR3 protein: CASSLTDSGANVLTF. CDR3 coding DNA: TGTGCCAGCAGCCTTACAGATTCTGGGGCCAACGTCCTGACTTTC.

CDR3 sequence reads: CASSELGLGRETQYF. The CDR3 DNA sequence: TGTGCCAGCAGTGAATTGGGGCTTGGTCGGGAGACCCAGTACTTC. The chain combines TRBV2 with TRBJ2-5, with D perhaps matching TRBD1 (5 bases). The CDR3 covers 15 residues. V gave up 2 bases and J gave up 5 bases, with 15 bases separating them. Germline V lookup: CDR1 SNHLY, CDR2 FYNNEI.

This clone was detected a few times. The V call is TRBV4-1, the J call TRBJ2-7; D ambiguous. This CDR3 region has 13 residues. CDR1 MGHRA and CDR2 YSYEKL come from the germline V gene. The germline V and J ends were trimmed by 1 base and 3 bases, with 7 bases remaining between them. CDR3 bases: TGCGCCAGCAGCCAAGGTACCAGCTACGAGCAGTACTTC. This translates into CASSQGTSYEQYF.

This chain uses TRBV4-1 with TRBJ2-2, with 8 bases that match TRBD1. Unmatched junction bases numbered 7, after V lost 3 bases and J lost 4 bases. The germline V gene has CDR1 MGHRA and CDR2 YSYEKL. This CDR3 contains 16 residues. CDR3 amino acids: CASSHVDRAGTGELFF. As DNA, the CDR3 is TGCGCCAGCAGCCACGTGGACAGGGCGGGCACCGGGGAGCTGTTTTTT.

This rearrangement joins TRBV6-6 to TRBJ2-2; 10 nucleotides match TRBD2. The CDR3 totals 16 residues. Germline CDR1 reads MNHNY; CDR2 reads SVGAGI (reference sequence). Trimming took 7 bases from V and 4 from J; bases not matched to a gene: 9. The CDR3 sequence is CASTPRVAGGTGELFF. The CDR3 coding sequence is TGTGCCAGCACCCCCCGGGTAGCGGGAGGCACCGGGGAGCTGTTTTTT.

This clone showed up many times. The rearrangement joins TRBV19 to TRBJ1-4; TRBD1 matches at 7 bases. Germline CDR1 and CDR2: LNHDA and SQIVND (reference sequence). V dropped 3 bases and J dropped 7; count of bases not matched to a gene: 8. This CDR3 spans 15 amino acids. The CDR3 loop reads CASSIPSDRPEKLFF. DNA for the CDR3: TGTGCCAGTAGTATCCCCTCGGACAGGCCTGAAAAACTGTTTTTT.

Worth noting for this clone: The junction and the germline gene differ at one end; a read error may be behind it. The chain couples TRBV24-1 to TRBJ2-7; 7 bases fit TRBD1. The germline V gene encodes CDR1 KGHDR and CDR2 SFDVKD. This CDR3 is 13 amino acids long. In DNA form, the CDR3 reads TGTGCCACCAGTGATCTACAGGGGTACGGGCAGTACTTC. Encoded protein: CATSDLQGYGQYF.

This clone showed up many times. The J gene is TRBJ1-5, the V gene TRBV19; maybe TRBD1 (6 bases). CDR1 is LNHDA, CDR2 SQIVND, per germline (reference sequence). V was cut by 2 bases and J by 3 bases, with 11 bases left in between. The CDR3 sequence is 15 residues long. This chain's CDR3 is CASSIFGQINQPQHF. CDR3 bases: TGTGCCAGTAGTATATTTGGACAGATCAATCAGCCCCAGCATTTT.

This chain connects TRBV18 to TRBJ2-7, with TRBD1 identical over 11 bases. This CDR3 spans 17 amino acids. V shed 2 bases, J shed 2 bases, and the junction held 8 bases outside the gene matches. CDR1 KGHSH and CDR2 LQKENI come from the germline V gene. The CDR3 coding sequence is TGTGCCAGCTCACCAGCGAACGGGGACAGGGGGACCTACGAGCAGTACTTC. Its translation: CASSPANGDRGTYEQYF.

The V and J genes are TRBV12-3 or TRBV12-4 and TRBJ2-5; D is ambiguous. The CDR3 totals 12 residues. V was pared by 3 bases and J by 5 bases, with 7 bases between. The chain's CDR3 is CASSLNQETQYF. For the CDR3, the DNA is TGTGCCAGCAGTTTGAATCAGGAGACCCAGTACTTC.